A single sample gave rise to the 18 T cell receptor beta chains below, sequenced in a study of blood T cell repertoires in COVID-19. Sequencing used immunoSEQ multiplex PCR; TCRdb keeps in-frame clones, though not all of them. The data contain roughly 200,000 clones, approximately 83% of them singletons. Sequencing was performed on peripheral blood. The receptors shown here come from a man aged 55 to 69 with acute or convalescent COVID-19.

About this clone itself: Other DNA variants within this sample encode the same CDR3. The CDR3 sequence is CASSLGRGTGELFF. The DNA of the CDR3 is TGCGCCAGCAGCTTGGGCCGGGGTACCGGGGAGCTGTTTTTT. The rearrangement joins TRBV5-1 to TRBJ2-2, with D maybe TRBD2 (5 bases). Deletions cut 0 bases from V and 5 bases from J, with 8 bases between. This CDR3 spans 14 amino acids. Germline V lookup: CDR1 SGHRS, CDR2 YFSETQ.

V gene TRBV27 combines with J gene TRBJ2-7, with D maybe TRBD1 (6 bases). The V gene lost 8 bases and the J gene lost 3 bases, with 14 bases spanning the gap. The CDR3 consists of 13 residues. Germline-derived CDR1 and CDR2 are MNHEY and SMNVEV (reference sequence). The CDR3 bases are TGTGCCAGCTCGGACAGTACCATCTACGAGCAGTACTTC. Amino acid sequence: CASSDSTIYEQYF.

The chain employs TRBV18 and TRBJ1-4; the match to TRBD1 covers 7 bases. This CDR3 contains 15 residues. With 5 bases clipped from V and 5 bases from J, the junction kept 8 bases outside the gene matches. Germline V CDR1 and CDR2: KGHSH, LQKENI. The CDR3 reads CASSAGQPRNEKLFF. The CDR3 bases are TGTGCCAGCTCAGCGGGACAGCCGAGAAATGAAAAACTGTTTTTT.

This clone was picked up many times. The chain combines TRBV12-3 or TRBV12-4 with TRBJ2-5; 7 bases map to TRBD2. The V gene end was trimmed by 5 bases and the J gene end by 5 bases; junction bases not matched to a gene: 5. The CDR3 contains 13 residues. CDR3 loop: CASSPDGGETQYF. The CDR3 DNA reads as TGTGCCAGCAGTCCGGACGGGGGGGAGACCCAGTACTTC.

To note about this clone: One end of the junction is discordant with germline, which a read error may explain. The chain has TRBV14 and TRBJ2-1; 12 positions agree with TRBD2. The V gene's germline CDR1 is SGHDN and CDR2 FVKESK. CDR3 length: 13 amino acids. CDR3 bases: TGTGCCAGCAGGACTAGCGGGAGACATGAGCAATTCTTC. Its protein product is CASRTSGRHEQFF.

The chain joins TRBV29-1 to TRBJ2-3; 7 bases line up with TRBD2. This CDR3 region has 16 residues. J was trimmed by 2 bases and V by 4 bases; bases with no gene match: 12. Germline lookup yields CDR1 SQVTM and CDR2 ANQGSEA. The CDR3 region is CSVAGGRGIATDTQYF. The CDR3 nucleotides are TGCAGCGTTGCTGGAGGGAGGGGTATTGCCACAGATACGCAGTATTTT.

The J gene is TRBJ1-4, the V gene TRBV18; D remains unclear. The CDR3 has 15 amino acids. The germline V and J ends were trimmed by 0 bases and 6 bases, with 11 bases remaining between them. Germline assignment: CDR1 KGHSH and CDR2 LQKENI. The CDR3 nucleotides read TGTGCCAGCTCACCACCGTCCGGGTTTCATGAAAAACTGTTTTTT. Protein product: CASSPPSGFHEKLFF.

This sequence joins TRBV14 and TRBJ2-1, with TRBD2 matching 9 bases. Germline V lookup: CDR1 SGHDN, CDR2 FVKESK. This CDR3 has 12 residues. V dropped 4 bases and J dropped 10; count of bases not matched to a gene: 2. The CDR3 bases are TGTGCCAGCAGCCGGACTAGCGTAGAGCAGTTCTTC. This codes for CASSRTSVEQFF.

The J gene is TRBJ1-1, the V gene TRBV5-8; D remains ambiguous. The CDR3 loop spans 13 amino acids. Per germline, CDR1 SGHTS and CDR2 YDEGEE. V shed 1 base and J shed 5 bases, with 9 bases lying between them. The CDR3 DNA is TGTGCCAGCAGCTTGATGAGGGAGACTGAAGCTTTCTTT. Its translation is CASSLMRETEAFF. Full variable domain (outside the CDR3, taken from reference TRBV5-8 and TRBJ1-1): EAGVTQSPTHLIKTRGQQATLRCSPISGHTSVYWYQQALGLGLQFLLWYDEGEERNRGNFPPRFSGRQFPNYSSELNVNALELEDSALYLCASSLMRETEAFFGQGTRLTVV.

The J gene is TRBJ2-3, the V gene TRBV5-8, with 13 positions matching TRBD2. The CDR3 is 15 residues long. The V segment lost 5 bases and the J segment 11 bases; nucleotides outside the gene matches: 11. The germline CDR1 and CDR2 sequences are SGHTS and YDEGEE. This CDR3 reads CASSTGTSGTIRQYF. The CDR3 DNA sequence: TGTGCCAGCAGTACCGGGACTAGCGGGACGATAAGGCAGTATTTT.

The chain carries TRBV19 and TRBJ1-1; D not certain. The CDR3 runs 13 residues. Germline V gene lookup returns CDR1 LNHDA and CDR2 SQIVND (reference sequence). The germline V and J ends were trimmed by 3 bases and 3 bases, with 8 bases remaining between them. DNA for the CDR3: TGTGCCAGTAGTATCGCGGGTTACACTGAAGCTTTCTTT. This translates into CASSIAGYTEAFF.

The chain couples TRBV28 to TRBJ1-2, with 9 positions matching TRBD1. The CDR3 is made up of 14 amino acids. Germline V gives CDR1 MDHEN, CDR2 SYDVKM. V shed 6 bases and J 7 bases; nucleotides not matched to a gene: 9. Here the CDR3 reads CASRTGTGSVGYTF. In nucleotides, the CDR3 is TGTGCCAGCAGGACCGGGACAGGGTCGGTTGGCTACACCTTC.

This chain connects TRBV5-1 to TRBJ2-7; a possible D gene is TRBD2 (6 bases). Between the trimmed V and J ends, which lost 3 bases and 3 bases, there was a span of 13 bases. This CDR3 region has 14 residues. CDR1 and CDR2 (germline): SGHRS, YFSETQ. In DNA form, the CDR3 reads TGCGCCAGCAGCTCACTAGCTAGGCACTACGAGCAGTACTTC. As protein: CASSSLARHYEQYF.

This rearrangement joins TRBV7-8 to TRBJ2-2; D is unresolved. CDR3 length: 12 residues. The V end was cut by 6 bases, the J end by 6 bases, with 8 bases between. The V gene's germline CDR1 is SGHVS and CDR2 FQNEAQ. CDR3 in DNA: TGTGCCAGCAGTAGAACCGCCGGGGAGCTGTTTTTT. This translates into CASSRTAGELFF.

CDR3 DNA: TGTGCCACCAGCAGATATGGACAGGGGCCGGGGACTGAAGCTTTCTTT. Protein product: CATSRYGQGPGTEAFF. The chain is built from TRBV15 and TRBJ1-1, with 9 bases identical to TRBD1. The CDR3 has 16 residues. Germline V gene sequence: CDR1 LNHNV, CDR2 YYDKDF (reference sequence). Losses at the gene ends were 2 bases for V and 5 bases for J; bases not matched to a gene: 9.

Concerning this clone itself: The sample holds other DNA sequences that translate to the same CDR3. The CDR3 bases are TGTGCCAGCAGCGTTGGGACTGGAACCTACGAGCAGTACTTC. It translates to CASSVGTGTYEQYF. The chain joins TRBV9 to TRBJ2-7; D is possibly TRBD2 (6 bases). V lost 2 bases, J lost 2 bases, and 11 bases lay in between. The CDR3 runs to 14 residues. The germline gives CDR1 SGDLS, CDR2 YYNGEE.

This clone was counted between two and nine times. This chain uses TRBV7-2 with TRBJ2-2, with TRBD1 identical over 7 bases. J was trimmed by 5 bases and V by 2 bases; bases with no gene match: 5. The CDR3 has 15 amino acids. Germline V gives CDR1 SGHTA, CDR2 FQGNSA. CDR3 residues: CASSLQGQSTGELFF. For the CDR3, the DNA is TGTGCCAGCAGCTTACAGGGACAGTCGACCGGGGAGCTGTTTTTT.

V usage is TRBV28 and J usage is TRBJ1-5; 8 bases line up with TRBD1. With 2 bases clipped from V and 4 bases from J, the junction kept 4 bases outside the gene matches. This CDR3 region has 15 residues. Germline CDR1 and CDR2: MDHEN and SYDVKM. The CDR3 sequence: CASSLPGGRNQPQHF. The CDR3 region has the DNA TGTGCCAGCAGTTTACCAGGGGGCAGGAATCAGCCCCAGCATTTT. Full variable domain (rest looked up from reference TRBV28 and TRBJ1-5): DVKVTQSSRYLVKRTGEKVFLECVQDMDHENMFWYRQDPGLGLRLIYFSYDVKMKEKGDIPEGYSVSREKKERFSLILESASTNQTSMYLCASSLPGGRNQPQHFGDGTRLSIL.